Presented here are 25 T cell receptor beta chains from one specimen sequenced in a study of blood T cell repertoires in COVID-19. TCRdb's table, derived via immunoSEQ multiplex PCR, lists solely in-frame clones and lacks some. The data hold about 440,000 clones, with 80% to 90% observed a single time. Sequencing was performed on peripheral blood. These receptor sequences come from a woman aged 25-40 years with acute or convalescent COVID-19.

V is TRBV4-1 and J is TRBJ1-6; possibly TRBD1 for D (5 bases). In germline, CDR1 is MGHRA, CDR2 YSYEKL. This CDR3 comprises 15 residues. V shed 0 bases and J shed 6 bases, with 9 bases lying between them. Written as DNA, the CDR3 is TGCGCCAGCAGCCAAGAGGGCAGGGTTAATTCACCCCTCCACTTT. Its protein product is CASSQEGRVNSPLHF.

This clone was recorded only once. V usage is TRBV9 and J usage is TRBJ2-1; the D gene is possibly TRBD2 (6 bases). Germline loops: CDR1 SGDLS, CDR2 YYNGEE. Deletions cut 3 bases from V and 2 bases from J, with 6 bases between. This CDR3 region has 13 residues. CDR3 residues: CASSGGAYNEQFF. The CDR3 bases are TGTGCCAGCAGCGGGGGGGCCTACAATGAGCAGTTCTTC.

V gene TRBV20-1 combines with J gene TRBJ2-7, with TRBD2 as a possible D gene (6 bases). The V and J ends lost 3 bases and 0 bases respectively, with 12 bases between them. The CDR3 spans 14 residues. Germline lookup yields CDR1 DFQATT and CDR2 SNEGSKA (reference sequence). Here the CDR3 DNA reads TGCAGTGCTAGTTTTTACGGGGGCTCCTACGAGCAGTACTTC. This gives the protein CSASFYGGSYEQYF.

This clone showed up just a few times. V and J are TRBV10-1 and TRBJ2-7; D gene ambiguous. The V end was cut by 5 bases, the J end by 7 bases, with 9 bases between. The germline gives CDR1 WNHNN, CDR2 SYGVQD (reference sequence). CDR3 length: 11 amino acids. In DNA, the CDR3 is TGCGCCAGCAGTAAGCAAGTGGAGCAGTACTTC. Protein product: CASSKQVEQYF.

The chain combines TRBV3-1 (or the pseudogene TRBV3-2) with TRBJ2-3, with D uncertain. V was cut by 0 bases and J by 2 bases, with 21 bases left in between. Germline V gene sequence: CDR1 LGHDT, CDR2 YNNKEL (reference sequence). This CDR3 is 19 amino acids long. The CDR3 coding sequence is TGTGCCAGCAGCCAAGATTCGGGTGAAATACTAAATCCCACAGATACGCAGTATTTT. Its translation is CASSQDSGEILNPTDTQYF.

This chain connects TRBV5-4 to TRBJ2-3, with 9 positions matching TRBD2. This CDR3 spans 15 amino acids. CDR1 and CDR2 from the germline V gene are SGHNT and YYREEE (reference sequence). V lost 4 bases and J lost 4; bases outside the gene matches: 7. The CDR3 nucleotides are TGTGCCAGCAGCCCATCCCTAGCGGGGTCAGATACGCAGTATTTT. Amino acid sequence: CASSPSLAGSDTQYF. Based on the CDR3 plus reference TRBV5-4 and TRBJ2-3, the full variable domain is ETGVTQSPTHLIKTRGQQVTLRCSSQSGHNTVSWYQQALGQGPQFIFQYYREEENGRGNFPPRFSGLQFPNYSSELNVNALELDDSALYLCASSPSLAGSDTQYFGPGTRLTVL.

The chain uses TRBV9 and TRBJ2-1; TRBD2 agrees at 15 bases. The V gene end was trimmed by 2 bases and the J gene end by 6 bases; junction bases not matched to a gene: 6. CDR3 length: 17 residues. Germline V CDR1 and CDR2: SGDLS, YYNGEE. The CDR3 region has the DNA TGTGCCAGCAGCGTCGGACTAGCGGGGGGGCAGATCAATGAGCAGTTCTTC. It specifies CASSVGLAGGQINEQFF.

The V and J genes are TRBV2 and TRBJ1-6, with a possible D match to TRBD1 (5 bases). Trimming cost V 3 bases and J 7 bases, with 16 bases left between them. CDR1 SNHLY and CDR2 FYNNEI come from the germline V gene. CDR3 length: 16 amino acids. In DNA form, the CDR3 reads TGTGCCAGCAGTGAGACCCCCGGGGGAAGGAATTCACCCCTCCACTTT. This sequence encodes CASSETPGGRNSPLHF. Together with reference TRBV2 and TRBJ1-6, the CDR3 gives the full variable domain: EPEVTQTPSHQVTQMGQEVILRCVPISNHLYFYWYRQILGQKVEFLVSFYNNEISEKSEIFDDQFSVERPDGSNFTLKIRSTKLEDSAMYFCASSETPGGRNSPLHFGNGTRLTVT.

V gene TRBV13 combines with J gene TRBJ2-5; 7 bases match TRBD1. The CDR3 runs to 15 residues. The V gene end was trimmed by 4 bases and the J gene end by 1 base; junction bases not matched to a gene: 6. Germline lookup yields CDR1 PRHDT and CDR2 FYEKMQ (reference sequence). The CDR3 here is CASSSTYRGQETQYF. The CDR3 DNA follows: TGTGCCAGCAGCTCTACCTACAGGGGCCAAGAGACCCAGTACTTC.

The chain employs TRBV5-1 and TRBJ2-5, with 12 bases matching TRBD2. The germline CDR1 and CDR2 sequences are SGHRS and YFSETQ. Trimming took 4 bases from V and 1 from J; bases not matched to a gene: 5. There are 16 residues in the CDR3. The CDR3 DNA follows: TGCGCCAGCAGCCAATCACTAGCGGGGGGCCAAGAGACCCAGTACTTC. Translated: CASSQSLAGGQETQYF.

The chain joins TRBV13 to TRBJ2-3; tentatively, D is TRBD1 (6 bases). This CDR3 comprises 13 residues. CDR1 and CDR2 from the germline V gene are PRHDT and FYEKMQ (reference sequence). The V and J ends lost 8 bases and 2 bases respectively, with 11 bases between them. The CDR3 DNA follows: TGTGCCAGCTTGGACAGTCACACAGATACGCAGTATTTT. This gives the protein CASLDSHTDTQYF.

The chain's CDR3 is CASSISSGGQMEQFF. DNA of the CDR3: TGTGCCAGTAGTATATCTAGCGGGGGCCAGATGGAGCAGTTCTTC. J is TRBJ2-1 and V is TRBV19; 10 nucleotides line up with TRBD2. This CDR3 has 15 amino acids. CDR1 and CDR2 (germline): LNHDA, SQIVND (reference sequence). V lost 2 bases to trimming and J lost 10 bases; unmatched junction nucleotides: 8.

J is TRBJ1-1 and V is TRBV10-2, with 7 positions matching TRBD1. Per the germline V gene, CDR1 is WSHSY and CDR2 is SAAADI. The V gene end was trimmed by 3 bases and the J gene end by 5 bases; junction bases not matched to a gene: 9. This CDR3 comprises 15 residues. CDR3 sequence reads: CASSDGSGGRTEAFF. The CDR3 nucleotides read TGCGCCAGCAGTGACGGCTCAGGGGGTCGGACTGAAGCTTTCTTT.

The V and J genes are TRBV18 and TRBJ2-7, with 11 positions matching TRBD2. Germline assignment: CDR1 KGHSH and CDR2 LQKENI. The CDR3 has 15 residues. After removal of 5 bases from V and 2 bases from J, the junction contained 5 bases not matched to a gene. The CDR3 region is CASSALAGGTYEQYF. The CDR3 DNA sequence: TGTGCCAGCTCAGCGCTAGCGGGGGGAACCTACGAGCAGTACTTC.

This rearrangement joins TRBV24-1 to TRBJ1-2; possible D gene TRBD1, 6 bases. The germline gives CDR1 KGHDR, CDR2 SFDVKD. The CDR3 loop spans 13 amino acids. The V gene lost 5 bases and the J gene lost 6 bases, with 12 bases spanning the gap. Here the CDR3 DNA reads TGTGCCACCAGTGGTGGGCAGGGGCATGGCTACACCTTC. Translation gives CATSGGQGHGYTF.

CDR3 protein: CASIMNTEAFF. As DNA, the CDR3 is TGTGCCAGCATTATGAACACTGAAGCTTTCTTT. The genes are TRBV6-6 and TRBJ1-1; D unclear. The ends were cut back, 7 bases at V and 0 bases at J, with 3 bases in the middle. The CDR3 is 11 amino acids. Germline loops: CDR1 MNHNY, CDR2 SVGAGI (reference sequence).

This chain links TRBV6-6 with TRBJ1-3; no firm D call. Germline CDR1 and CDR2: MNHNY and SVGAGI (reference sequence). Deletions cut 0 bases from V and 8 bases from J, with 14 bases between. The CDR3 is 15 residues long. The chain's CDR3 is CASSYSTGRGDTIYF. In nucleotides, the CDR3 is TGTGCCAGCAGTTACTCGACCGGGCGGGGTGACACCATATATTTT.

V usage is TRBV29-1 and J usage is TRBJ2-7; D unclear. V lost 4 bases and J lost 4, with 11 bases in between. Germline V gives CDR1 SQVTM, CDR2 ANQGSEA. The CDR3 sequence is 12 residues long. CDR3 in amino acids: CSVGTDGYEQYF. The CDR3 DNA reads as TGCAGCGTTGGAACAGACGGTTACGAGCAGTACTTC.

The chain joins TRBV27 to TRBJ2-1; unclear D gene. CDR1 is MNHEY, CDR2 SMNVEV, per germline (reference sequence). Deletions cut 5 bases from V and 8 bases from J, with 22 bases between. The CDR3 extends over 16 amino acids. CDR3 protein: CASSLTSGNSFDEQFF. The CDR3 DNA reads TGTGCCAGCAGTCTAACATCGGGTAATAGTTTCGATGAGCAGTTCTTC.

The V and J genes are TRBV7-9 and TRBJ2-5; D might be TRBD2 (6 bases). The V and J ends lost 5 bases and 4 bases respectively, with 20 bases between them. CDR3 length equals 16 residues. CDR1 is SEHNR, CDR2 FQNEAQ, per germline (reference sequence). In nucleotides, the CDR3 is TGTGCCAGCAGCCCCCCTGAGCAGGGAGGTGGAGAGACCCAGTACTTC. Encoded protein: CASSPPEQGGGETQYF.

The rearrangement links TRBV4-2 to TRBJ2-7, with TRBD2 matching 11 bases. CDR3 length: 16 amino acids. V lost 7 bases and J lost 0; bases outside the gene matches: 8. From germline, CDR1 is LGHNA and CDR2 YNFKEQ. CDR3 DNA sequence: TGTGCCAGCACCCCTGGACTAGCGGGCACCTCCTACGAGCAGTACTTC. This gives the protein CASTPGLAGTSYEQYF.

The gene calls are TRBV9 and TRBJ2-5, with 9 nucleotides matching TRBD2. Germline values: CDR1 SGDLS, CDR2 YYNGEE. The V segment lost 0 bases and the J segment 5 bases; nucleotides outside the gene matches: 8. The CDR3 totals 16 residues. DNA for the CDR3: TGTGCCAGCAGCGTAGATCGCGGGGGGGTCGGGGAGACCCAGTACTTC. Amino acid sequence: CASSVDRGGVGETQYF.

The chain has TRBV4-1 and TRBJ2-3, with 9 nucleotides matching TRBD2. V shed 4 bases, J shed 3 bases, and the junction held 11 bases outside the gene matches. CDR1 MGHRA and CDR2 YSYEKL come from the germline V gene. This CDR3 comprises 17 residues. The CDR3 DNA follows: TGCGCCAGCAGCCGAGGCCGGGATGCGGGGGGGACAGATACGCAGTATTTT. It codes for CASSRGRDAGGTDTQYF.

The CDR3 nucleotides are TGTGCCAGCAGCTGGGACAGTAATTCACCCCTCCACTTT. Its protein is CASSWDSNSPLHF. The genes are TRBV5-4 and TRBJ1-6, with 7 nucleotides matching TRBD1. CDR1 SGHNT and CDR2 YYREEE come from the germline V gene (reference sequence). The V segment lost 3 bases and the J segment 6 bases; nucleotides outside the gene matches: 0. This CDR3 has 13 residues. The variable domain in full, with the rest retrieved from reference TRBV5-4 and TRBJ1-6, is ETGVTQSPTHLIKTRGQQVTLRCSSQSGHNTVSWYQQALGQGPQFIFQYYREEENGRGNFPPRFSGLQFPNYSSELNVNALELDDSALYLCASSWDSNSPLHFGNGTRLTVT.

This clone has just one count. The genes are TRBV6-5 and TRBJ1-2; 7 bases are shared with TRBD1. This CDR3 region has 13 residues. V was pared by 4 bases and J by 8 bases, with 7 bases of the junction left unmatched. CDR1 and CDR2 (germline): MNHEY, SVGAGI. The CDR3 DNA is TGTGCCAGCAGTTTCGAGGGGGCCGGAGGCTACACCTTC. Residues: CASSFEGAGGYTF.